This TCR beta chain was profiled in a study of technical replicates of blood from a handful of donors. Some clones are missing from TCRdb's copy, which holds only in-frame ones; the method was immunoSEQ multiplex PCR. This repertoire shows tens of thousands of clones, roughly 95% found once; its top ten account for less than 0.3%. Sequenced sample: T cells isolated from PBMCs. The sequence came from a human donor in good health.

The DNA for the CDR3 is TGTGCCAGCAGTTACCCAGGGGGCGGGAGGAACACTGAAGCTTTCTTT. It codes for CASSYPGGGRNTEAFF. V usage is TRBV28 and J usage is TRBJ1-1; TRBD1 aligns across 8 bases. The J segment lost 1 base and the V segment lost 4 bases, leaving 8 bases of the junction unmatched. The CDR3 runs 16 residues. Germline CDR1 MDHEN, CDR2 SYDVKM.